The clone carrying this T cell receptor (beta chain) was counted between two and nine times. Its specificity is unknown. V was trimmed by 1 base and J by 5 bases, leaving 14 bases between them. CDR1 and CDR2 from the germline V gene are MDHEN and SYDVKM. The CDR3 totals 15 residues. Patients were aged 18 to 65, had disease duration under 2 months, and had newly diagnosed hyperthyroidism. Exclusions: uncontrolled infection, other autoimmune disease, pregnancy, lactation. These data belong to a study of T cells in Graves' hyperthyroidism and ophthalmopathy. RNA transcripts yielded amplified TCR beta CDR3 regions. First-round RT-PCR of the TCR CDR3 relied on the HTBI primer set. TCRdb reprocessed the multiplex PCR reads with MiXCR, giving one entry per CDR3 protein. The repertoire includes some 380,000 distinct CDR3 sequences, approximately 15% of them detected once, and 20% to 25% sits in the top ten.

The study's findings and limits: Researchers report that a 13 V-J model separated ophthalmopathy from stable hyperthyroidism. Blood also held most thyroid clonotypes expanded beyond 0.001.

The rearrangement links TRBV28 to TRBJ2-5, with TRBD1 as a possible D gene (6 bases). The sequencing input was blood. The origin of this receptor is a man aged 25-45 years with Graves' hyperthyroidism that later progressed to Graves' ophthalmopathy. The CDR3 sequence is CASSLYRESIETQYF. The CDR3 coding sequence is TGTGCCAGCAGTTTATACAGGGAATCTATCGAGACCCAGTACTTC.